This T cell receptor (beta chain) stems from a study of blood T cell repertoires in COVID-19. Germline-derived CDR1 and CDR2 are SGHDN and FVKESK. V lost 4 bases, J lost 12 bases, and 13 bases lay in between. This CDR3 region has 11 residues. The method was immunoSEQ multiplex PCR; TCRdb's version includes in-frame clones alone and lacks a portion of them. The sample consists of hundreds of thousands of clones, about nine tenths of them appearing once. The sequenced sample consisted of peripheral blood. V usage is TRBV14 and J usage is TRBJ2-7; TRBD1 might be the D (6 bases). This TCR derives from a man in his sixties who had recovered from COVID-19. The CDR3 is CASSLDRSLYF. CDR3 DNA: TGTGCCAGCAGCCTAGACAGGTCTTTGTACTTC.